What follows are 4 T cell receptor beta chains derived from one specimen sequenced in a study of identical twins. TCRdb reprocessed the 5' RACE reads with MiXCR, giving one entry per CDR3 protein. The sample carries 250,000 or so distinct CDR3 sequences, about 13% recorded once. This same sample was also taken into another study, of yellow fever vaccine responses in identical twins.

The sequenced material came from memory (CD45RO+) T cells sorted from blood. These receptors were taken from a woman between 18 and 29 years old in good health.

The chain uses TRBV4-3 and TRBJ2-1; D not resolved. V was cut by 1 base and J by 4 bases, with 11 bases left in between. Germline CDR1 and CDR2: LGHNA and YSLEER. The CDR3 contains 15 residues. The CDR3 nucleotides read TGCGCCAGCAGCCAAGGCTTACAGAGTTACAATGAGCAGTTCTTC. Translation: CASSQGLQSYNEQFF.

This clonotype was observed a few times. This sequence joins TRBV7-9 and TRBJ1-2, with unresolved D. Germline lookup yields CDR1 SEHNR and CDR2 FQNEAQ (reference sequence). Trimming pared 1 base from V and 6 bases from J, leaving 12 bases between. The CDR3 contains 14 residues. CDR3 sequence: CASSLESDLHGYTF. The CDR3, as DNA: TGTGCCAGCAGCTTAGAATCAGACCTCCATGGCTACACCTTC.

This clonotype was observed a handful of times. The rearrangement uses TRBV12-3 or TRBV12-4 and TRBJ2-5; 7 nucleotides match TRBD2. CDR3 size: 13 residues. V shed 4 bases, J shed 6 bases, and the junction held 5 bases outside the gene matches. The CDR3 spells CASSWDGGKTQYF. The CDR3 bases are TGTGCCAGCAGTTGGGACGGGGGGAAGACCCAGTACTTC.

V usage is TRBV21-1 and J usage is TRBJ1-5; the D call TRBD1 from the table was never checked on the DNA. TRBV21-1 is a pseudogene. CDR3 size: 14 residues. CDR3: CARTGGASNQPQHF. The CDR3 DNA sequence: TGTGCCAGGACAGGGGGCGCTAGCAATCAGCCCCAGCATTTT.